The sequence of this TCR beta chain was determined in a study of shared clonotypes between healthy human individuals. The protocol was immunoSEQ multiplex PCR, while the TCRdb copy is restricted to in-frame clones and leaves out a portion. Among around 700,000 clones listed, 60% to 80% were seen once. Material: memory CD4+ T cells sorted from blood. Subset indicated: CD45RA-negative fraction. This sequence originates from a woman aged 25-40 years in good health.

The CDR3 nucleotides read TGTGCCAGCAGCGGAACAGGGTTTGGAAACACCATATATTTT. This sequence encodes CASSGTGFGNTIYF. V and J are TRBV7-9 and TRBJ1-3, with a tentative D call TRBD1 (6 bases). V gave up 5 bases and J gave up 3 bases, with 11 bases separating them. The CDR3 sequence is 14 residues long. The germline V gene encodes CDR1 SEHNR and CDR2 FQNEAQ (reference sequence).